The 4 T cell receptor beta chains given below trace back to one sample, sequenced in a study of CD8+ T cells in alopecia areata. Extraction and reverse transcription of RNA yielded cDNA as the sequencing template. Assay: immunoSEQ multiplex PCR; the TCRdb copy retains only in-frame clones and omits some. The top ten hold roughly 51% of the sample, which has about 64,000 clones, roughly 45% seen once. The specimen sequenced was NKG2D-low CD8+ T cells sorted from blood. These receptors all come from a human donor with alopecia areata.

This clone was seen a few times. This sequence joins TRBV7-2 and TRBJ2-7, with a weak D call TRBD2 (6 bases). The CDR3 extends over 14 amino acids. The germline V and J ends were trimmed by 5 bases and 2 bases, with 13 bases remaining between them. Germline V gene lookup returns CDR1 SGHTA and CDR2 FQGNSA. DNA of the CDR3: TGTGCCAGCAGCGCGGGACTGAAAACCTACGAGCAGTACTTC. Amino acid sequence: CASSAGLKTYEQYF.

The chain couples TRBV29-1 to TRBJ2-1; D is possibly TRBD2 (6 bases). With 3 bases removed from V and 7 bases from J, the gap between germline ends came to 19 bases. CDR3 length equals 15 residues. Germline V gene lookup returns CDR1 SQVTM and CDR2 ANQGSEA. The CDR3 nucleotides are TGCAGCGTTGAGTACGTGACTAGAGTGGGGAATGAGCAGTTCTTC. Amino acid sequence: CSVEYVTRVGNEQFF.

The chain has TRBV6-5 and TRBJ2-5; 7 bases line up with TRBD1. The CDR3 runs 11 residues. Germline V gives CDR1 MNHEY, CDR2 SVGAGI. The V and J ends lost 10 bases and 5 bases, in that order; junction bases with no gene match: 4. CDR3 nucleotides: TGTGCCACCCTACAGGGGGAGACCCAGTACTTC. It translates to CATLQGETQYF.

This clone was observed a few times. CDR3 DNA: TGCAGCGTTGAGGCGGAGAACACTGAAGCTTTCTTT. Residues: CSVEAENTEAFF. This chain uses TRBV29-1 with TRBJ1-1, with D unresolved. This CDR3 contains 12 residues. Germline-derived CDR1 and CDR2 are SQVTM and ANQGSEA. The ends were cut back, 3 bases at V and 1 base at J, with 6 bases in the middle.